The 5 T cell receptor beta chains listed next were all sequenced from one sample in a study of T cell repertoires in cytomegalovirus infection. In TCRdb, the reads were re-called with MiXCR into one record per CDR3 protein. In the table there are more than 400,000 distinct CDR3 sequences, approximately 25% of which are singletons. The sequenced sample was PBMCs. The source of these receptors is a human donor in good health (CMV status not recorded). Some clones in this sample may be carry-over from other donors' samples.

As DNA, the CDR3 is TGTGCCAGCAGCTTAACTAGCGGGAGGACCTACAATGAGCAGTTCTTC. It encodes CASSLTSGRTYNEQFF. V usage is TRBV7-3 and J usage is TRBJ2-1; 10 bases fit TRBD2. Losses at the gene ends were 0 bases for V and 2 bases for J; bases not matched to a gene: 1. CDR1 and CDR2 from the germline V gene are SGHTA and FQGTGA. This CDR3 is built from 16 residues.

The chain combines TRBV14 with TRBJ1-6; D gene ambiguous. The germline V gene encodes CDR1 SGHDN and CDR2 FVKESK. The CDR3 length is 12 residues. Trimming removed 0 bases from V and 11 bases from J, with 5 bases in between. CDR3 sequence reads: CASSQERAPLHF. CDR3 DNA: TGTGCCAGCAGCCAAGAACGGGCACCCCTCCACTTT.

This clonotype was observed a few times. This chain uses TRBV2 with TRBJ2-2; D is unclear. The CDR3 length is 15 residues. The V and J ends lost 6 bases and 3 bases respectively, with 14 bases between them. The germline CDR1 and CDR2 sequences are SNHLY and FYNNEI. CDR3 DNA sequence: TGTGCCAGCAGGAGGACCGTAGTGGACACCGGGGAGCTGTTTTTT. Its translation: CASRRTVVDTGELFF. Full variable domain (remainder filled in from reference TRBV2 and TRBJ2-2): EPEVTQTPSHQVTQMGQEVILRCVPISNHLYFYWYRQILGQKVEFLVSFYNNEISEKSEIFDDQFSVERPDGSNFTLKIRSTKLEDSAMYFCASRRTVVDTGELFFGEGSRLTVL.

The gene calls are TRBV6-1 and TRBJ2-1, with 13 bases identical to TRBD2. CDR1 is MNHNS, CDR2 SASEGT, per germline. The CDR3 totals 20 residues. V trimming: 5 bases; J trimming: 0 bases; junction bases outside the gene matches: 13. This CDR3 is CASSKGLAGTPAFSYNEQFF. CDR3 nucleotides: TGTGCCAGCAGTAAGGGACTAGCGGGGACACCTGCATTCTCCTACAATGAGCAGTTCTTC.

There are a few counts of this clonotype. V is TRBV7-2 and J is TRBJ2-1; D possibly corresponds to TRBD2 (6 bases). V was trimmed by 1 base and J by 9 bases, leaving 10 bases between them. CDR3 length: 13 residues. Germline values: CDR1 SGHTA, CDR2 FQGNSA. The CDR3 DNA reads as TGTGCCAGCAGCTTAGTTTTGCGGGGTGAGCAGTTCTTC. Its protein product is CASSLVLRGEQFF.